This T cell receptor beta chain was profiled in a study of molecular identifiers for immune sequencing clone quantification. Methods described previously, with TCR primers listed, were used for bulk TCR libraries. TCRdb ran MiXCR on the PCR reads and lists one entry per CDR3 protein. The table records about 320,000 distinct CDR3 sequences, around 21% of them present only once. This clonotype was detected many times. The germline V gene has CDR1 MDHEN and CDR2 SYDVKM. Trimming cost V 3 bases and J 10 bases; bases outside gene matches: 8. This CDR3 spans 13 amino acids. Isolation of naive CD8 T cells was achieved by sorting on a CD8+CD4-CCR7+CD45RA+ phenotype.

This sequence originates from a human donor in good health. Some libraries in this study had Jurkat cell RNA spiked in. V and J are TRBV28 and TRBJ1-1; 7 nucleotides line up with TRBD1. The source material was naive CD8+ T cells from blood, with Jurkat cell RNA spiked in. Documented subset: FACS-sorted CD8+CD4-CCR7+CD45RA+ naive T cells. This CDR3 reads CASSFRGGARAFF. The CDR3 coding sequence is TGTGCCAGCAGTTTTCGAGGGGGCGCGCGAGCTTTCTTT. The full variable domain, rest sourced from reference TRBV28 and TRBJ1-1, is DVKVTQSSRYLVKRTGEKVFLECVQDMDHENMFWYRQDPGLGLRLIYFSYDVKMKEKGDIPEGYSVSREKKERFSLILESASTNQTSMYLCASSFRGGARAFFGQGTRLTVV.